The 25 T cell receptor beta chains below were found in one sample sequenced in a study of graft-versus-host responses after intestinal transplantation. Antigens of these TCRs are unknown. Repertoires were generated with immunoSEQ multiplex PCR, while TCRdb's copy carries only in-frame clones and drops some. The sample gives around 97,000 clones, 80% to 95% of which show up once; under 1.5% is in the top ten. Source: unstimulated CD8+ T cells sorted from spleen or lymph node cells, taken before intestinal transplant. These receptors were collected from a human donor who received an intestinal transplant.

A single count supports this clone. This chain joins TRBV5-6 and TRBJ1-2, with a possible D match to TRBD1 (5 bases). Germline CDR1 and CDR2: SGHDT and YYEEEE. The length of the CDR3 is 13 residues. V lost 4 bases to trimming and J lost 3 bases, with 10 bases between them. The DNA of the CDR3 is TGTGCCAGCAGCGGAGCGGGGGACTATGGCTACACCTTC. Translation: CASSGAGDYGYTF.

This chain links TRBV28 with TRBJ1-5; 8 bases align to TRBD1. The germline V gene has CDR1 MDHEN and CDR2 SYDVKM. The CDR3 is 15 residues long. V shed 7 bases and J 6 bases; nucleotides not matched to a gene: 11. For the CDR3, the DNA is TGTGCCAGCATTCACCAGGGGGCTAGGGTTCAGCCCCAGCATTTT. Amino acid sequence: CASIHQGARVQPQHF.

The sample holds one count of this clone. The chain has TRBV7-3 and TRBJ2-1; possibly TRBD1 for D (8 bases). This CDR3 is built from 15 residues. CDR1 and CDR2 from the germline V gene are SGHTA and FQGTGA. Trimming removed 5 bases at V and 4 bases at J, with 15 bases between. CDR3 nucleotide sequence: TGTGCCAGCAGCCGGACAGGGAGGGAGTACAATGAGCAGTTCTTC. Its protein product is CASSRTGREYNEQFF. The full variable domain, in which reference TRBV7-3 and TRBJ2-1 provide the parts outside the CDR3, is GAGVSQTPSNKVTEKGKYVELRCDPISGHTALYWYRQSLGQGPEFLIYFQGTGAADDSGLPNDRFFAVRPEGSVSTLKIQRTERGDSAVYLCASSRTGREYNEQFFGPGTRLTVL.

The rearrangement joins TRBV4-1 to TRBJ1-6; unclear D gene. CDR1 MGHRA and CDR2 YSYEKL come from the germline V gene. CDR3 size: 15 residues. Trimming took 4 bases from V and 1 from J, leaving 8 bases between them. The CDR3 nucleotides are TGCGCCAGCAGCCCCCCGCAATCCTATAATTCACCCCTCCACTTT. Translating gives CASSPPQSYNSPLHF.

The rearrangement links TRBV30 to TRBJ1-5; D gene ambiguous. V shed 0 bases and J shed 6 bases, with 6 bases lying between them. The CDR3 is 12 amino acids. CDR1 and CDR2 from the germline V gene are GTSNPN and SVGIG (reference sequence). CDR3 DNA: TGTGCCTGGAGTGTAGAGAGTCAGCCCCAGCATTTT. Translating it yields CAWSVESQPQHF.

This chain links TRBV6-5 with TRBJ2-1; 7 positions agree with TRBD1. CDR3 length: 14 amino acids. Germline lookup yields CDR1 MNHEY and CDR2 SVGAGI. V shed 0 bases, J shed 10 bases, and the junction held 6 bases outside the gene matches. As DNA, the CDR3 is TGTGCCAGCAGTTACTCGACAGGGTCGGGCGAGCAGTTCTTC. Its translation is CASSYSTGSGEQFF.

In DNA, the CDR3 is TGTGCCAGCAGTTACGGGGCTGCCCCTCGGGAGCAGTTCTTC. This encodes CASSYGAAPREQFF. The J gene is TRBJ2-1, the V gene TRBV6-6, with TRBD1 as a possible D gene (5 bases). Germline values: CDR1 MNHNY, CDR2 SVGAGI (reference sequence). The length of the CDR3 is 14 residues. V was trimmed by 2 bases and J by 10 bases, leaving 15 bases between them.

J is TRBJ2-2 and V is TRBV2; TRBD1 might be the D (5 bases). Trimming stripped 5 bases from V and 2 bases from J, with 27 bases between. This CDR3 is 20 amino acids long. In germline, CDR1 is SNHLY, CDR2 FYNNEI. The CDR3 sequence: CASSPRGGRLTSSNTGELFF. The CDR3, as DNA: TGTGCCAGCAGTCCTAGGGGCGGTAGATTGACATCCTCTAACACCGGGGAGCTGTTTTTT.

The J gene is TRBJ1-1, the V gene TRBV19, with a weak D call TRBD1 (5 bases). The V end lost 4 bases, the J end lost 0 bases, and 9 bases lay between the germline ends. Germline V gene lookup returns CDR1 LNHDA and CDR2 SQIVND (reference sequence). The CDR3 spans 14 residues. CDR3 amino acids: CASSSRGVNTEAFF. The CDR3 DNA follows: TGTGCCAGTAGTAGCAGAGGGGTGAACACTGAAGCTTTCTTT.

The chain links TRBV7-2 to TRBJ1-5; D uncertain. Trimming took 4 bases from V and 9 from J, leaving 7 bases between them. From germline, CDR1 is SGHTA and CDR2 FQGNSA. This CDR3 contains 11 residues. The CDR3 DNA reads as TGTGCCAGCAGCTCCGGCGGGCCCCAGCATTTT. Its protein product is CASSSGGPQHF. The full variable domain, rest sourced from reference TRBV7-2 and TRBJ1-5, is GAGVSQSPSNKVTEKGKDVELRCDPISGHTALYWYRQSLGQGLEFLIYFQGNSAPDKSGLPSDRFSAERTGGSVSTLTIQRTQQEDSAVYLCASSSGGPQHFGDGTRLSIL.

The V and J genes are TRBV5-1 and TRBJ2-1; 11 bases map to TRBD2. Germline CDR1 reads SGHRS; CDR2 reads YFSETQ. J gave up 5 bases and V 3 bases, and 4 bases lay outside the gene matches. The CDR3 contains 15 residues. CDR3 sequence (DNA): TGCGCCAGCAGCTCGACTAGCGGGGATCACAATGAGCAGTTCTTC. Translated: CASSSTSGDHNEQFF.

Comment on this clone: Other nucleotide sequences in the sample specify the same CDR3. This chain connects TRBV11-2 to TRBJ2-7; D is possibly TRBD2 (7 bases). The V end was cut by 5 bases, the J end by 2 bases, with 13 bases between. CDR3 length: 14 residues. The germline gives CDR1 SGHAT, CDR2 FQNNGV. The DNA for the CDR3 is TGTGCCAGCAGCCTAGGGGGGGGGACCTACGAGCAGTACTTC. It is translated as CASSLGGGTYEQYF. Combining the CDR3 with reference TRBV11-2 and TRBJ2-7 gives the whole variable domain EAGVAQSPRYKIIEKRQSVAFWCNPISGHATLYWYQQILGQGPKLLIQFQNNGVVDDSQLPKDRFSAERLKGVDSTLKIQPAKLEDSAVYLCASSLGGGTYEQYFGPGTRLTVT.

The chain uses TRBV30 and TRBJ2-3; TRBD2 is a possible D gene (6 bases). The CDR3 has 15 amino acids. V shed 4 bases and J shed 2 bases, with 16 bases lying between them. In germline, CDR1 is GTSNPN, CDR2 SVGIG (reference sequence). The CDR3 reads CAWNNLPGATDTQYF. The DNA for the CDR3 is TGTGCCTGGAATAATCTTCCGGGAGCCACAGATACGCAGTATTTT.

The chain uses TRBV7-2 and TRBJ1-1, with D uncertain. This CDR3 contains 16 residues. Germline loops: CDR1 SGHTA, CDR2 FQGNSA. V lost 3 bases, J lost 6 bases, and 20 bases lay in between. The CDR3 is CASSFFGRAWRSEAFF. The DNA for the CDR3 is TGTGCCAGCAGCTTTTTTGGGCGGGCCTGGAGGTCTGAAGCTTTCTTT.

The V gene is TRBV14, the J gene TRBJ1-1, with D hard to call. CDR3 length equals 12 residues. V was shortened by 0 bases and J by 8 bases, with 7 bases between the two germline ends. Germline CDR1 and CDR2: SGHDN and FVKESK. CDR3 DNA: TGTGCCAGCAGCCAAGAACCGTTAGAAGCTTTCTTT. Translation: CASSQEPLEAFF.

The V call is TRBV15, the J call TRBJ1-4; a weak D match, TRBD1 (6 bases). V was clipped by 1 base and J by 12 bases, with 18 bases between them. The CDR3 length is 15 residues. The germline V gene encodes CDR1 LNHNV and CDR2 YYDKDF (reference sequence). CDR3 in DNA: TGTGCCACCAGCAGAGCGGCAGGGACAAATGGGCAACTGTTTTTT. Its translation: CATSRAAGTNGQLFF.

The rearrangement links TRBV2 to TRBJ1-1, with 8 bases that match TRBD1. J gave up 0 bases and V 7 bases, and 16 bases lay outside the gene matches. Per germline, CDR1 SNHLY and CDR2 FYNNEI. The CDR3 length is 18 residues. DNA for the CDR3: TGTGCCAGCAACCTAATGGGGGGACCAGGGGGCTTGAACACTGAAGCTTTCTTT. Its translation is CASNLMGGPGGLNTEAFF.

The rearrangement links TRBV7-8 to TRBJ2-3; tentatively, D is TRBD2 (5 bases). This CDR3 comprises 15 residues. The germline V gene encodes CDR1 SGHVS and CDR2 FQNEAQ. V lost 4 bases to trimming and J lost 3 bases, with 14 bases between them. The CDR3: CASSSEGGRTDTQYF. The DNA for the CDR3 is TGTGCCAGCAGCTCTGAGGGTGGGAGAACAGATACGCAGTATTTT.

The chain has TRBV6-6 and TRBJ2-1; D perhaps matches TRBD2 (5 bases). This CDR3 has 11 residues. The germline CDR1 and CDR2 sequences are MNHNY and SVGAGI (reference sequence). V was trimmed by 6 bases and J by 13 bases, leaving 13 bases between them. The CDR3 loop reads CASSSGISQFF. CDR3 sequence (DNA): TGTGCCAGCAGCTCCGGGATTAGTCAGTTCTTC.

V is TRBV4-1 and J is TRBJ2-1; D uncertain. V lost 1 base, J lost 6 bases, and 13 bases lay in between. The CDR3 contains 15 residues. Germline V gene data show CDR1 as MGHRA and CDR2 as YSYEKL. CDR3 DNA: TGCGCCAGCAGCCAAGTCCAGAGCCCTGGCAATGAGCAGTTCTTC. It yields the protein CASSQVQSPGNEQFF.

In this sample, this clone turned up once. The rearrangement links TRBV6-5 to TRBJ2-7; D might be TRBD1 (6 bases). CDR3 length: 14 amino acids. Deletions cut 6 bases from V and 1 base from J, with 13 bases between. Germline V gene data show CDR1 as MNHEY and CDR2 as SVGAGI. CDR3 DNA: TGTGCCAGCAGGACGGACAGCCTTTCCTACGAGCAGTACTTC. Protein: CASRTDSLSYEQYF.

This rearrangement joins TRBV6-5 to TRBJ2-2; no firm D call. Germline V gene lookup returns CDR1 MNHEY and CDR2 SVGAGI. Trimming took off 2 bases at V and 8 bases at J, with 12 bases between the two ends. The CDR3 runs to 14 residues. The CDR3 here is CASSYRHNGGELFF. The CDR3 nucleotides are TGTGCCAGCAGTTACAGGCATAACGGGGGGGAGCTGTTTTTT.

The rearrangement links TRBV2 to TRBJ2-1; TRBD2 agrees at 10 bases. Germline V lookup: CDR1 SNHLY, CDR2 FYNNEI. J gave up 15 bases and V 4 bases, and 18 bases lay outside the gene matches. The CDR3 is made up of 16 amino acids. The DNA of the CDR3 is TGTGCCAGCAGTGCAAGACCCGGGACTAGCGATGAGGGGAGGTTCTTC. Protein: CASSARPGTSDEGRFF.

The CDR3 sequence is CASSPTYEQYF. For the CDR3, the DNA is TGTGCCAGCAGCCCGACCTACGAGCAGTACTTC. This sequence joins TRBV7-8 and TRBJ2-7; D gene ambiguous. CDR1 and CDR2 (germline): SGHVS, FQNEAQ. V was cut by 5 bases and J by 2 bases, with 4 bases left in between. The CDR3 is made up of 11 amino acids.

The chain joins TRBV5-1 to TRBJ1-1; D perhaps matches TRBD1 (5 bases). The germline V and J ends were trimmed by 3 bases and 0 bases, with 18 bases remaining between them. This CDR3 has 17 residues. Germline V gene data show CDR1 as SGHRS and CDR2 as YFSETQ. The CDR3 coding sequence is TGCGCCAGCAGCTCGGGTTACCAGGAAGGGGTGAACACTGAAGCTTTCTTT. It translates to CASSSGYQEGVNTEAFF.